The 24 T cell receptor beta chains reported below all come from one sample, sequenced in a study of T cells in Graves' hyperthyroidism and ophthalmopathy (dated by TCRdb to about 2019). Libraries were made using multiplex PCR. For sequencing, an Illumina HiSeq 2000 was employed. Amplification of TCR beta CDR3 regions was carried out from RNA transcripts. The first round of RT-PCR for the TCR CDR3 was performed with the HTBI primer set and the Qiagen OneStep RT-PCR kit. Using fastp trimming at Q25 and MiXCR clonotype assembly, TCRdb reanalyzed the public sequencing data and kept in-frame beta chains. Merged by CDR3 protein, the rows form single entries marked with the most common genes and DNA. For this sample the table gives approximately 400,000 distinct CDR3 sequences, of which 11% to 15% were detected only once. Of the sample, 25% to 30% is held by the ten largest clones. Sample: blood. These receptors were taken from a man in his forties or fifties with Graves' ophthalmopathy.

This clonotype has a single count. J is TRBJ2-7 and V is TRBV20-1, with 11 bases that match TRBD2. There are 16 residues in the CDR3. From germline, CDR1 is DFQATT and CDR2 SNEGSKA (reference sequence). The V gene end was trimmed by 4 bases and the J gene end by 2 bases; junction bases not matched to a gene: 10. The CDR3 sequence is CSAKESGTSGTYEQYF. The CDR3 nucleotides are TGCAGTGCTAAGGAGTCCGGGACTAGCGGTACCTACGAGCAGTACTTC.

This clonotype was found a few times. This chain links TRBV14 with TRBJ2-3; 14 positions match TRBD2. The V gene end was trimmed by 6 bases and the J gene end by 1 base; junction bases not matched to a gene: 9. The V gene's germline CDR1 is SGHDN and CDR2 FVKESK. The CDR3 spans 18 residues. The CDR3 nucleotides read TGTGCCAGCAGTCGGCCTTTGACTAGCGGGAGGGGCACAGATACGCAGTATTTT. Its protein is CASSRPLTSGRGTDTQYF.

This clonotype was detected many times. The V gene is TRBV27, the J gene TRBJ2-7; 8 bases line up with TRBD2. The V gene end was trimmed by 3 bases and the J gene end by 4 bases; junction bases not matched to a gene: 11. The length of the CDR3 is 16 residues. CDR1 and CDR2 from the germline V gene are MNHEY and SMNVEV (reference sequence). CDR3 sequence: CASSFLDPGLGYEQYF. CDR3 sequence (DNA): TGTGCCAGCAGTTTCTTGGACCCGGGACTAGGATACGAGCAGTACTTC.

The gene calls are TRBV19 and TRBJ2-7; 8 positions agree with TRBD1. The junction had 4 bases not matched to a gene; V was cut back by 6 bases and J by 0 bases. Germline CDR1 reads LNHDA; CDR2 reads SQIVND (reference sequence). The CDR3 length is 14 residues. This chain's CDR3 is CASRDRGHSYEQYF. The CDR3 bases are TGTGCCAGTAGAGACAGGGGCCACTCCTACGAGCAGTACTTC.

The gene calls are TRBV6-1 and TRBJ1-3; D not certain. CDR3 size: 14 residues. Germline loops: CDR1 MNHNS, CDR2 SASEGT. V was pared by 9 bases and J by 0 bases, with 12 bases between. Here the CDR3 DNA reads TGTGCCAGTTCGGGCTCTCGCTCTGGAAACACCATATATTTT. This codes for CASSGSRSGNTIYF.

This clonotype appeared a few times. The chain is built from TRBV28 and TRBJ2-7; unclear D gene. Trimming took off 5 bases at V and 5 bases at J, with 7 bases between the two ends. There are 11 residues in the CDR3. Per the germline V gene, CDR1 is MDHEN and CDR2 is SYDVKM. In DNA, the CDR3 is TGTGCCAGCAGTGTACATGACGAGCAGTACTTC. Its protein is CASSVHDEQYF.

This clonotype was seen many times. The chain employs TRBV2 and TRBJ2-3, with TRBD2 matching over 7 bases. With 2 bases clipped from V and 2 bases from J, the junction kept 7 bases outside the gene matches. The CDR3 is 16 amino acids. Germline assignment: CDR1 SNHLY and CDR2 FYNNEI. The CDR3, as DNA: TGTGCCAGCAGTGAATACGAAGGGACTACCACAGATACGCAGTATTTT. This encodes CASSEYEGTTTDTQYF.

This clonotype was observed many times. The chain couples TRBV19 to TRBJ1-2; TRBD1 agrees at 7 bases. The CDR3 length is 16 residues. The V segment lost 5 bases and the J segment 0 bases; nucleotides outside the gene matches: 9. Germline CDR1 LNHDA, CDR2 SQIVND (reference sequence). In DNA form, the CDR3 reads TGTGCCAGTAGTCCCGGACAGGCGAACGCTAACTATGGCTACACCTTC. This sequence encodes CASSPGQANANYGYTF. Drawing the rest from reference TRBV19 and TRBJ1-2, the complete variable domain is DGGITQSPKYLFRKEGQNVTLSCEQNLNHDAMYWYRQDPGQGLRLIYYSQIVNDFQKGDIAEGYSVSREKKESFPLTVTSAQKNPTAFYLCASSPGQANANYGYTFGSGTRLTVV.

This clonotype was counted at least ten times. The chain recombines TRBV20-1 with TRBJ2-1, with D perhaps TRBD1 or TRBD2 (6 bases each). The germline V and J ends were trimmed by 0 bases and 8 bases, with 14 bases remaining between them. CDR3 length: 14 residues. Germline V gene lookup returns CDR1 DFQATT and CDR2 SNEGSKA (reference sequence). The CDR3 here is CSARDWLRGDEQFF. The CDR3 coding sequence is TGCAGTGCTAGAGATTGGTTGAGGGGGGATGAGCAGTTCTTC.

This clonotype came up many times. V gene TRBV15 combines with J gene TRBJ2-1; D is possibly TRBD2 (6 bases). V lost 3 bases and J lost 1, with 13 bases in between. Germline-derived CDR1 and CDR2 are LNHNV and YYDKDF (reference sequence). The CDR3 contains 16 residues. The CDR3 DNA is TGTGCCACCAGCAGGCCGAGCGGAGGGTCCTACAATGAGCAGTTCTTC. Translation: CATSRPSGGSYNEQFF.

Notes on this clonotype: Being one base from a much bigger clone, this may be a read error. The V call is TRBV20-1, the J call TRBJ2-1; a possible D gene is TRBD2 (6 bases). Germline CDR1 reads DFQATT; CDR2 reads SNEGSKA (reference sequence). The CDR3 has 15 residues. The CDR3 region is CSAEAGSMTYDEQFF. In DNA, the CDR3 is TGCAGTGCTGAAGCCGGGAGTATGACCTACGATGAGCAGTTCTTC.

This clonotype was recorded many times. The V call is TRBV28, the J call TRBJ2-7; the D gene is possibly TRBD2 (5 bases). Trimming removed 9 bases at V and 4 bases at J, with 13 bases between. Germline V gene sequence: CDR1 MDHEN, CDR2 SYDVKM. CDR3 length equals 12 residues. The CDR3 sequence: CASYSTGYEQYF. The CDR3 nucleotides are TGTGCCAGTTACAGTACGGGGTACGAGCAGTACTTC.

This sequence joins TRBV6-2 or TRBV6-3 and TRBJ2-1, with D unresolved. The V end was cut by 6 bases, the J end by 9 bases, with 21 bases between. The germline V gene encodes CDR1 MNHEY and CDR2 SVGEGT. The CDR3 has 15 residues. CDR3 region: CASSAVVGYSTEQFF. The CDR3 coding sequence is TGTGCCAGCAGCGCCGTAGTTGGTTATAGTACTGAGCAGTTCTTC.

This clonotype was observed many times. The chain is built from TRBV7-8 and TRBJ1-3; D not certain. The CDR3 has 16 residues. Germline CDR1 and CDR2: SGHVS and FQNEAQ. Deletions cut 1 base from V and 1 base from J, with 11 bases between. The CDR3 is CASSLVSVQSGNTIYF. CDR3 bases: TGTGCCAGCAGCTTAGTTTCCGTTCAATCTGGAAACACCATATATTTT.

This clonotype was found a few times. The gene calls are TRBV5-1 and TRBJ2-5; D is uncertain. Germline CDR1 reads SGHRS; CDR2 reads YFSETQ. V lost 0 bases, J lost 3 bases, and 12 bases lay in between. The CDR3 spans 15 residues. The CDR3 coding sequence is TGCGCCAGCAGCTTGGGCGTGGGTGGGGAAGAGACCCAGTACTTC. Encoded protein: CASSLGVGGEETQYF.

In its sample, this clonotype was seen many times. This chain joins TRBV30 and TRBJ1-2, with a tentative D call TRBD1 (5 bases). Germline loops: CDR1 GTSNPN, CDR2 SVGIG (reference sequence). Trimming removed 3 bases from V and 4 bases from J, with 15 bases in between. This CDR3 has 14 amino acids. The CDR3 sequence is CAWRGYRLFYGYTF. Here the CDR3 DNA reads TGTGCCTGGAGAGGGTACAGGCTTTTCTATGGCTACACCTTC.

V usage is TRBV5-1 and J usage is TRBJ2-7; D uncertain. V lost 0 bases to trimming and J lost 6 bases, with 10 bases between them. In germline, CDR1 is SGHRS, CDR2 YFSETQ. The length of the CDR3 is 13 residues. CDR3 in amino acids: CASSLAGRSEQYF. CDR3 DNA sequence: TGCGCCAGCAGCTTGGCCGGCAGATCCGAGCAGTACTTC.

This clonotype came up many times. The CDR3 region is CASSPSTSGDYNEQFF. The CDR3 region has the DNA TGTGCCAGCTCACCATCGACTAGCGGGGATTACAATGAGCAGTTCTTC. V and J are TRBV18 and TRBJ2-1, with 11 positions matching TRBD2. CDR3 length: 16 residues. Germline CDR1 and CDR2: KGHSH and LQKENI. V gave up 2 bases and J gave up 4 bases; unmatched junction bases: 4.

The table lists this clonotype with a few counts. The CDR3 coding sequence is TGTGCCAGCAGTTCGGGCAGGCCCTACAATGAGCAGTTCTTC. It translates to CASSSGRPYNEQFF. This rearrangement joins TRBV6-1 to TRBJ2-1; D gene unclear. Germline loops: CDR1 MNHNS, CDR2 SASEGT. The CDR3 spans 14 residues. Trimming cost V 5 bases and J 2 bases, with 10 bases left between them.

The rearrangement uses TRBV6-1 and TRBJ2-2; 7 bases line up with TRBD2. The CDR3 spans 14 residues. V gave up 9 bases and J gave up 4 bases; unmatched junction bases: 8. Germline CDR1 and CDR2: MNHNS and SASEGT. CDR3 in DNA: TGTGCCAGTCCAAGCGGGAAGGGCACCGGGGAGCTGTTTTTT. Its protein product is CASPSGKGTGELFF.

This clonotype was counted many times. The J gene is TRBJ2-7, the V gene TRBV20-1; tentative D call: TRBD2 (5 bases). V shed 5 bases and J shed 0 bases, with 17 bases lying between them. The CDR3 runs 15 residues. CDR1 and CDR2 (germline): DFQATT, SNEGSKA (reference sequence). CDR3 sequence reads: CSAVSSRLSSYEQYF. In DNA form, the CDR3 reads TGCAGTGCTGTCTCTAGCCGATTAAGCTCCTACGAGCAGTACTTC.

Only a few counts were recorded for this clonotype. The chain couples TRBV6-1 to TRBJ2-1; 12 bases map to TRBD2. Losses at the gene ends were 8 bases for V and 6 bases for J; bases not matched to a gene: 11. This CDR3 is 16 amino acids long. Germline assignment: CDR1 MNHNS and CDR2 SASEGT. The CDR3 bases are TGTGCCAGCTCTACAGTCCCGGGACTAGCGGGCAATGAGCAGTTCTTC. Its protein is CASSTVPGLAGNEQFF.

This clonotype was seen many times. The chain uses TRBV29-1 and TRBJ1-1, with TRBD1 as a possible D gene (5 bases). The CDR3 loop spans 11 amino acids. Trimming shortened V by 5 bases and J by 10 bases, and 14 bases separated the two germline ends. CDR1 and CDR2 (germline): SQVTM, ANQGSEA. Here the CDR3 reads CSVLRDGGAFF. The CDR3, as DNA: TGCAGCGTTTTGAGGGATGGGGGAGCTTTCTTT.

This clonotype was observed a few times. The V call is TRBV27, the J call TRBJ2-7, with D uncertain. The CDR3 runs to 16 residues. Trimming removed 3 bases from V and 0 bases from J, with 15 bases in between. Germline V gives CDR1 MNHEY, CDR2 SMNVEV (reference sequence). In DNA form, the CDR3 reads TGTGCCAGCAGTTTCTTAAGCGTACAGAGCTCCTACGAGCAGTACTTC. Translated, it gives CASSFLSVQSSYEQYF.